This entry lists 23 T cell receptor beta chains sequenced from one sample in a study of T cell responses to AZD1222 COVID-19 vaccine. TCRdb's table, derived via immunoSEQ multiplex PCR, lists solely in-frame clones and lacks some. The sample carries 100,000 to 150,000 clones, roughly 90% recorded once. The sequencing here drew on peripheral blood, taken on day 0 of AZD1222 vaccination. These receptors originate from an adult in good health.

CDR3 nucleotides: TGCGCCAGCAGCCCGGGACAGGGGGCCTCGAATTCACCCCTCCACTTT. It translates to CASSPGQGASNSPLHF. V usage is TRBV5-1 and J usage is TRBJ1-6, with 12 bases lining up with TRBD1. CDR1 SGHRS and CDR2 YFSETQ come from the germline V gene. The trim removed 4 bases at V and 7 bases at J, leaving 6 bases unmatched. The CDR3 consists of 16 residues.

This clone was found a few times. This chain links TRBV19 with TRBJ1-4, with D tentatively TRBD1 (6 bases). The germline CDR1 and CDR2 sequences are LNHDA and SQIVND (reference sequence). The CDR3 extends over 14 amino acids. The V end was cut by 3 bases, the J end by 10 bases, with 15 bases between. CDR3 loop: CASSIEQGRGKLFF. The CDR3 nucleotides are TGTGCCAGTAGTATTGAACAGGGTCGGGGAAAACTGTTTTTT.

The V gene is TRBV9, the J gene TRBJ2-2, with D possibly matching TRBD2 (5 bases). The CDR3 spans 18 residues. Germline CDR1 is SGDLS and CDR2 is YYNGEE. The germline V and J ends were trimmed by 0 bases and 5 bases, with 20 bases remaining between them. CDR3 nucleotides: TGTGCCAGCAGCGTAGGCCCATCCGGGGTGGGGTTTACCGGGGAGCTGTTTTTT. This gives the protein CASSVGPSGVGFTGELFF. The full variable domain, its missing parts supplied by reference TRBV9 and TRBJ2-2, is DSGVTQTPKHLITATGQRVTLRCSPRSGDLSVYWYQQSLDQGLQFLIQYYNGEERAKGNILERFSAQQFPDLHSELNLSSLELGDSALYFCASSVGPSGVGFTGELFFGEGSRLTVL.

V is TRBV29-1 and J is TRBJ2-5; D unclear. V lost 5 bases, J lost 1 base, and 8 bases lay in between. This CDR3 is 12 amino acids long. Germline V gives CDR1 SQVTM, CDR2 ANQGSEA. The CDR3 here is CSVSVTQETQYF. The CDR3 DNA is TGCAGCGTTTCGGTCACCCAAGAGACCCAGTACTTC.

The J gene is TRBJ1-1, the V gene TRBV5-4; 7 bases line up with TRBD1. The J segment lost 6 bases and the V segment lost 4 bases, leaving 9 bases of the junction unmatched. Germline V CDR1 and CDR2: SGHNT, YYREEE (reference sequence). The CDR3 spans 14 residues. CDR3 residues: CASSPTGKRAEAFF. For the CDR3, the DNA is TGTGCCAGCAGCCCGACAGGGAAGAGGGCTGAAGCTTTCTTT.

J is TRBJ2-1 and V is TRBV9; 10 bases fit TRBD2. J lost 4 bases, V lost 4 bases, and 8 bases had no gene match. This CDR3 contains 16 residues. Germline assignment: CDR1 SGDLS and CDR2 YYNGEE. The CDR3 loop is CASSKSGGAVYNEQFF. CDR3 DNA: TGTGCCAGCAGCAAGAGCGGGGGGGCGGTTTACAATGAGCAGTTCTTC.

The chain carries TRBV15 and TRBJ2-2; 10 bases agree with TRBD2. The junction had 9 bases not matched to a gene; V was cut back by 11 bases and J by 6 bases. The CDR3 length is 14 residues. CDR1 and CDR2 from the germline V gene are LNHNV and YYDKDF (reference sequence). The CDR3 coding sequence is TGTGCCGCACGGCCTAGCGGGAGTTCCGGGGAGCTGTTTTTT. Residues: CAARPSGSSGELFF.

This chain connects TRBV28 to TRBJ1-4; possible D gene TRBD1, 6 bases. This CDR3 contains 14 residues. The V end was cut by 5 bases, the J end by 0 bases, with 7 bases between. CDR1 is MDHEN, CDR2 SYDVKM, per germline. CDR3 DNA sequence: TGTGCCAGCAGTCGGACAGCAACTAATGAAAAACTGTTTTTT. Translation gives CASSRTATNEKLFF.

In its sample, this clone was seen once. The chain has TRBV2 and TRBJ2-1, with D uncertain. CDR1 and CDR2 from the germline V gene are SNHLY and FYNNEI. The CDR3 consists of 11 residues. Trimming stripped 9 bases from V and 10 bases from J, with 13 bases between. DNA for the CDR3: TGTGCCAGTGGGATGTTACGGGAGCAGTTCTTC. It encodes CASGMLREQFF.

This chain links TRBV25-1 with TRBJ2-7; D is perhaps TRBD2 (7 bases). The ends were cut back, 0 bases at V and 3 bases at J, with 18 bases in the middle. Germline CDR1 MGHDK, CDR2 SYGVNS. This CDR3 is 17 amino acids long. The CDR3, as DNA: TGTGCCAGCAGTGAATACCCCCCGCGGGGGCCAAACTACGAGCAGTACTTC. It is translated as CASSEYPPRGPNYEQYF.

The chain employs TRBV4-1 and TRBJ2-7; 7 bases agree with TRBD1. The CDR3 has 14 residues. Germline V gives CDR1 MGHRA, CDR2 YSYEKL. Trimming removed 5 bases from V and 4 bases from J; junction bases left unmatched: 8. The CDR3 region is CASSLRDSPYEQYF. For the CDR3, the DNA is TGCGCCAGCAGCTTACGGGACAGCCCTTACGAGCAGTACTTC.

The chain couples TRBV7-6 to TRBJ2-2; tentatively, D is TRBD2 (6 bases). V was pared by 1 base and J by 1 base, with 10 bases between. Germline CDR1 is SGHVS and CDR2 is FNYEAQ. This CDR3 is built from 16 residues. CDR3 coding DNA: TGTGCCAGCAGCTTAGAGGGCGGGGTGAACACCGGGGAGCTGTTTTTT. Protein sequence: CASSLEGGVNTGELFF. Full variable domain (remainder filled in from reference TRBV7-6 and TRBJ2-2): GAGVSQSPRYKVTKRGQDVALRCDPISGHVSLYWYRQALGQGPEFLTYFNYEAQQDKSGLPNDRFSAERPEGSISTLTIQRTEQRDSAMYRCASSLEGGVNTGELFFGEGSRLTVL.

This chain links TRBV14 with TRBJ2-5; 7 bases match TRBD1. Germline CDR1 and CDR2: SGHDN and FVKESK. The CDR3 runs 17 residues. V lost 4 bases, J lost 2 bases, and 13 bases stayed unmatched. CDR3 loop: CASSPRLGTALQETQYF. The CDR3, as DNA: TGTGCCAGCAGCCCGCGCCTCGGGACAGCACTACAAGAGACCCAGTACTTC.

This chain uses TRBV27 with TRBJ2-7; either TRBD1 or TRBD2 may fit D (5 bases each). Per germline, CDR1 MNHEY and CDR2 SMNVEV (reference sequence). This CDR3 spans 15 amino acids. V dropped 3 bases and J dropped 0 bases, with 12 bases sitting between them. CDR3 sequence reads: CASSLWGLHSYEQYF. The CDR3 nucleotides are TGTGCCAGCAGTTTGTGGGGGTTGCACTCCTACGAGCAGTACTTC.

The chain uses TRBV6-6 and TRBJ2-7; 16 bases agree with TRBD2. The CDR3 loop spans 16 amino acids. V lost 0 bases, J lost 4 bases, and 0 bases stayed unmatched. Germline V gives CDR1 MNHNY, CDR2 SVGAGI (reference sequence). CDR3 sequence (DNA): TGTGCCAGCAGTTACTCGGGACTAGCGGGAGGGTACGAGCAGTACTTC. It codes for CASSYSGLAGGYEQYF.

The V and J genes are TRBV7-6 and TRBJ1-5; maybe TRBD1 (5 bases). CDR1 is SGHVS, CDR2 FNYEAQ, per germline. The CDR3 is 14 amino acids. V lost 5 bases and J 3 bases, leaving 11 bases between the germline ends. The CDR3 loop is CASSPSGVNQPQHF. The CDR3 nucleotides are TGTGCCAGCAGCCCCTCGGGGGTCAATCAGCCCCAGCATTTT.

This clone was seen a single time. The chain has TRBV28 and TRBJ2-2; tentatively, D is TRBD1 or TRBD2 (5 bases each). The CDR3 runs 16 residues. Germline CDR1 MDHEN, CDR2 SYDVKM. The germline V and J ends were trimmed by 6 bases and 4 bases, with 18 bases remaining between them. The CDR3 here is CASSRFGAAGTGELFF. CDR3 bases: TGTGCCAGCAGCCGGTTCGGGGCTGCCGGCACCGGGGAGCTGTTTTTT.

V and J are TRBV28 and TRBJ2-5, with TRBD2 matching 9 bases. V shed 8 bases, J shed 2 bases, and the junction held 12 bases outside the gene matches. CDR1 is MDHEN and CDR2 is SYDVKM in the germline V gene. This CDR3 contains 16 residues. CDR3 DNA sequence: TGTGCCAGCGAATCCCTTCTAGCGGGGCAACAAGAGACCCAGTACTTC. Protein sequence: CASESLLAGQQETQYF.

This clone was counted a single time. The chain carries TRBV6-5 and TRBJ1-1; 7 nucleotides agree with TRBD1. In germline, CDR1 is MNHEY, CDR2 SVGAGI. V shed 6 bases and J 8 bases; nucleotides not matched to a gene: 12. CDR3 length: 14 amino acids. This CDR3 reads CASRPATGRREAFF. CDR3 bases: TGTGCCAGCAGACCCGCGACAGGGCGCAGGGAAGCTTTCTTT.

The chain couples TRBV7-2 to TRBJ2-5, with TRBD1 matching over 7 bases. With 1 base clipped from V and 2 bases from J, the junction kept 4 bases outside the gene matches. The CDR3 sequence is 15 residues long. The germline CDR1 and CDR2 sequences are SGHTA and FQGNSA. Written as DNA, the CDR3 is TGTGCCAGCAGCTTAGGCGACAGGGATCAAGAGACCCAGTACTTC. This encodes CASSLGDRDQETQYF.

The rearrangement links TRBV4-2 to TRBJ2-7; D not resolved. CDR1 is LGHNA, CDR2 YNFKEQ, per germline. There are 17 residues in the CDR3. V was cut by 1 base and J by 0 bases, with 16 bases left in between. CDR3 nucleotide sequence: TGTGCCAGCAGCCAAGCCTTGCTCCCTGGGGTCTCCTACGAGCAGTACTTC. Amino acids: CASSQALLPGVSYEQYF.

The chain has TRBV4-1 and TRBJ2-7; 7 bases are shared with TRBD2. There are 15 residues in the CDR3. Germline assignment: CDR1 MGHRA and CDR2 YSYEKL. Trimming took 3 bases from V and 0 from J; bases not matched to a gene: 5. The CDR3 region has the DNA TGCGCCAGCAGCCAGTTTGGCGGGAGCTCCTACGAGCAGTACTTC. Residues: CASSQFGGSSYEQYF.

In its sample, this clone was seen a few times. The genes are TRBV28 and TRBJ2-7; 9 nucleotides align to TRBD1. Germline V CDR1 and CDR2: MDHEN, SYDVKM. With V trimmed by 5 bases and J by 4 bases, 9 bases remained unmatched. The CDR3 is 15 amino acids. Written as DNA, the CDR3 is TGTGCCAGCAGTCCCGGGACAGGGAGAAAATACGAGCAGTACTTC. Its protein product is CASSPGTGRKYEQYF.